The present T cell receptor beta chain was sequenced within a study of glioma-infiltrating T cells. Study summary: Glioblastomas were WHO grade IV, sampled at first diagnosis; low-grade were grade II.

The study, taken as a whole, reports: Signature shared blood CDR3 motifs were enriched in low-divergence and depleted in high-divergence patients.

This clonotype was counted a few times. Its antigen is currently unknown. Amplification of TCR alpha and beta CDR3 regions from RNA used iRepertoire nested multiplex PCR. Tissue mRNA or PBMC total RNA, about 95-450 ng, went into one-step reverse transcription and amplification. MiXCR, applied by TCRdb to the multiplex PCR reads, yields one record per CDR3 protein. Of approximately 400,000 distinct CDR3 sequences listed, roughly two fifths were seen once; the top ten hold around 11%. The V gene lost 6 bases and the J gene lost 4 bases, with 18 bases spanning the gap. Germline V gene data show CDR1 as MDHEN and CDR2 as SYDVKM. CDR3 length: 15 residues.

The chain couples TRBV28 to TRBJ2-5; D gene uncertain. The sequenced sample was glioma tissue, nonneoplastic brain tissue, or PBMCs (not recorded which). This clonotype was sampled from a human donor with low-grade glioma or glioblastoma, undergoing nonglioma brain surgery, or in good health (not recorded which). The CDR3 nucleotides read TGTGCCAGCAGACCGTTGGGCCCTAACGGAGAGACCCAGTACTTC. Translation gives CASRPLGPNGETQYF.